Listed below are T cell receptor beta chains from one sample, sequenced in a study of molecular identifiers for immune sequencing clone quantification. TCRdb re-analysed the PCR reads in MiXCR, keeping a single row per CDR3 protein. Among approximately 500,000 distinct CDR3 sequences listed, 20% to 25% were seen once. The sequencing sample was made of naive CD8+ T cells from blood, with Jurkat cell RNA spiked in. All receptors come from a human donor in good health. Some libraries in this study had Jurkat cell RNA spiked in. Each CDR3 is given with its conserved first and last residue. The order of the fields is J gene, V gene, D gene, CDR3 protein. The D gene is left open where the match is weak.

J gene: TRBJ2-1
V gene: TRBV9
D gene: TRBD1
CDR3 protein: CASSVAPMPGTGSGSYNEQFF

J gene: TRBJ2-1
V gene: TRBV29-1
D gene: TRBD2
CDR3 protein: CSVENSGGPLNNEQFF

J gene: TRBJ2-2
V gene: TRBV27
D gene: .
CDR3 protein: CASSFEFTGELFF

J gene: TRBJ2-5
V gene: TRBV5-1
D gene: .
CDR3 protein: CASSLTSPNPQETQYF

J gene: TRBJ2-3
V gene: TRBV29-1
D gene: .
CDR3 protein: CSVETPYRANTQYF

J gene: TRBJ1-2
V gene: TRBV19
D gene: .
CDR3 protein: CASSHTFDARYGYTF

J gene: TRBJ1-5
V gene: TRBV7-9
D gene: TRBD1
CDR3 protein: CASSPDRTLSDGQPQHF

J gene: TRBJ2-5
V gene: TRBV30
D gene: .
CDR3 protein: CAWTQDSGETQYF

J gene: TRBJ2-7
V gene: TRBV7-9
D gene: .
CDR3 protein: CASSSTGGAYEQYF

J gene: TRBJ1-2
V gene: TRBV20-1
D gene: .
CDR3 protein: CSARDLAGGANYGYTF

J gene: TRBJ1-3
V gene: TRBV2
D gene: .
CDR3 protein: CASSSDRSSGNTIYF

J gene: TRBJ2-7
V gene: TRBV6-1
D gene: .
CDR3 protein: CASSELGRTYEQYF

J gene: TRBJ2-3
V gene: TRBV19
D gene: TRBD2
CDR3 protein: CASSILAGGSDTQYF

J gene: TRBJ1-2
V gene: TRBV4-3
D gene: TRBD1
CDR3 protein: CASSQIQLGQGAFGYTF

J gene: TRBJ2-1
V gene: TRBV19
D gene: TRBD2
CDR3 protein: CASSIGGRPEFF

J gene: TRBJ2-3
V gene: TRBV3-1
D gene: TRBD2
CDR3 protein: CASNQDPGSGGPDTQYF

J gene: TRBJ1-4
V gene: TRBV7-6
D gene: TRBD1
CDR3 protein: CASSLNLAGGYANEKLFF

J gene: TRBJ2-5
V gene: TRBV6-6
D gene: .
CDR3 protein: CASSYPGTEQETQYF

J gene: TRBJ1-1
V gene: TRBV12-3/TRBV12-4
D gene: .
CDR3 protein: CASSLRDEAFF

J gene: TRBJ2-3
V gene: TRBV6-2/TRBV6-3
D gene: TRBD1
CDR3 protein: CASSRTGTPDTQYF

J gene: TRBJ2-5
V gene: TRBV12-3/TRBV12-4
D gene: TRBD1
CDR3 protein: CASNRQGTETQYF

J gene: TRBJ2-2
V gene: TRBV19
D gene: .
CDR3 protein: CASDPGSGELFF

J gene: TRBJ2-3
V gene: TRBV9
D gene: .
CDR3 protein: CASSVAAAENTDTQYF

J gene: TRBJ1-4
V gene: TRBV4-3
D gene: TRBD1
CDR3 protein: CASSPDRGNNEKLFF

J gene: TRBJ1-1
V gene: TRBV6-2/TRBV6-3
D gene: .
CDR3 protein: CASTSQGDTEAFF

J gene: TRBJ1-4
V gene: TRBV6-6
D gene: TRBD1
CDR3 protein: CASTGTGGGEKLFF

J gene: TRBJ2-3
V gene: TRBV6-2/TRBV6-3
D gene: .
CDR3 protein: CASSYSPRNWRTDTQYF

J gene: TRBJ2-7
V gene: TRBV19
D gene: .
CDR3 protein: CASSIDHEDEQYF

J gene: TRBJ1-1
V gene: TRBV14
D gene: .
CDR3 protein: CASRQDTLNTEAFF

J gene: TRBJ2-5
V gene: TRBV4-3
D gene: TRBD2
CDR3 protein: CASSLREAGLESQYF

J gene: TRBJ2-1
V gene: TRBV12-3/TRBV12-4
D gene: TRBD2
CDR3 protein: CASSLDVAGAAYNEQFF

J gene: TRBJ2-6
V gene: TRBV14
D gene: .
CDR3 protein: CASSQAGAGANVLTF

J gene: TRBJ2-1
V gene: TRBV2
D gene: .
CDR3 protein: CASSEGVYGGAGEEQFF

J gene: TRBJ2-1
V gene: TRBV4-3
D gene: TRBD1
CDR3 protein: CASSQDSGGGYNEQFF

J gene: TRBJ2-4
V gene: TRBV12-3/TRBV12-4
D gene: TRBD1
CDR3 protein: CASSLPLGQGENIQYF

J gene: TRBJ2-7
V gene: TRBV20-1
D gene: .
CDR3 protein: CSARGVREAYYEQYF

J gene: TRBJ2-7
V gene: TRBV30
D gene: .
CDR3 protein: CAWSDHEQYF

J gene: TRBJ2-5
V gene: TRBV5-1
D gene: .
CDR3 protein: CASRGMAEETQYF

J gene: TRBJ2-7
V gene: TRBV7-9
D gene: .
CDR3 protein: CASSARAYEQYF

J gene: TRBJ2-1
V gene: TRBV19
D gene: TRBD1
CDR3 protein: CASSPWTGPDEQFF

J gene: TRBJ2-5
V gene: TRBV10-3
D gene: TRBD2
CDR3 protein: CAIGQGLADSQETQYF

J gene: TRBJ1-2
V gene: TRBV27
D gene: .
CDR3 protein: CASSLSPVYGYTF

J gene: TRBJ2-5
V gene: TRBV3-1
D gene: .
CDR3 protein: CASSQGSRETQYF

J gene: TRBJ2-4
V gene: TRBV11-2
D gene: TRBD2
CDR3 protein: CATRGGGDGKNIQYF

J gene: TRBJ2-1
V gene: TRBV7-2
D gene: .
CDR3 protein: CASSLDPRTTSSYNEQFF

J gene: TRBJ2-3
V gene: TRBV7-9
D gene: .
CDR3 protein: CASRSAITGTQYF